This T cell receptor beta chain was observed in a study of T-cell memory formation after mild COVID-19 (dated by TCRdb to the early 2020s). Concerning the study at large: TCR sequence clusters from the two donors were found to be largely donor specific. T-cell clones expanding and contracting after mild COVID-19 in two donors were tracked by longitudinal TCRalpha and TCRbeta repertoire sequencing. Two young, previously healthy adult volunteers, one female and one male, were included in the cohort.

This clonotype was seen only a few times. The target of this receptor is not known. No much larger clone is present one base from it, and per-base qualities are unavailable. Sequencing relied on an Illumina NovaSeq 6000. TCRalpha and TCRbeta cDNA libraries were built by 5'RACE with constant-segment primers, adding sample barcodes and unique molecular identifiers. RNA was extracted from every sample with Trizol reagent. Libraries were amplified in two PCR steps, with a second sample barcode and Illumina TruSeq adapters added in the second step. Libraries were sequenced on an Illumina NovaSeq with 2 x 150 bp paired-end reads. For the original study's pipeline: Reads were demultiplexed and collapsed into UMI-guided consensus sequences with migec v1.2.7. Using mixcr v2.1.11, UMI consensuses were aligned to TRA and TRB V and J templates and then assembled into clonotypes. A clonotype was counted as expanded or contracted only if both edgeR and NoisET called the change significant, with noise models trained on biological replicates. For edgeR calls, a false discovery rate-adjusted p below 0.01 and a log2 fold-change threshold of 1 were applied. As an exploratory analysis of dynamics, max-normalized trajectories of the 1000 most abundant clonotypes were examined by PCA with hierarchical clustering. Separately sequenced CD4+ and CD8+ repertoires were used to assign the CD4 or CD8 phenotype of responding clones. The public reads were reanalyzed by TCRdb: fastp trimming at Q25, MiXCR alignment, in-frame beta chains only. Duplicate CDR3 protein sequences are folded into a single record with the most common DNA and genes. TCRdb, rather than the study authors, made the V and J calls. This sample has 150,000 to 200,000 distinct CDR3 sequences in its table, and 20% to 25% of those were observed once. Of the sample, under 30% is held by the ten largest clones.

V lost 1 base and J lost 3 bases; the stretch between them is 12 bases long. Looking up the germline V gene (reference sequence) yields CDR1 LNHNV and CDR2 YYDKDF. Reading from cysteine to phenylalanine, the CDR3 counts 15 amino acids. The retained sequence is limited to the CDR3, 45 bases, with the frame set at the first base. Study-wide findings and limitations: From day 15 to 85, contracting clones showed balanced CD4/CD8 phenotypes, whereas a second wave of clones that expanded from day 15 to 37 leaned towards CD4+. Whether the second-wave clones peaking on day 37 were SARS-CoV-2 specific was not confirmed. Contracting CD4+ clones appeared mostly in the CM and EM memory subsets, whereas CD8+ clones were enriched in EMRA. The study covered only two mild cases, and larger cohorts including severe cases with pre-infection samples were considered necessary. The detection of some responding clones in pre-infection memory suggests that pre-existing cross-reactive memory T cells joined the SARS-CoV-2 response.

Ficoll-Paque density gradient centrifugation was used to isolate PBMCs. This sequence was found in an adult woman who had mild COVID-19 (a few samples of this study predate the infection). The sample titles of this study are shuffled in the database, so cell type and time point are left out; the donor was told from shared clones. The sequenced sample was PBMCs or a T cell subset sorted from them (not recorded which). This sequence uses TRBV15 and TRBJ2-5; the D gene lacks a confident call. The CDR3 here reads CATSRGAGSEETQYF. The bases are TGTGCCACCAGCAGAGGGGCAGGCAGCGAAGAGACCCAGTACTTC. The full variable domain, completed from the reference TRBV15 and TRBJ2-5 proteins outside the CDR3, reads DAMVIQNPRYQVTQFGKPVTLSCSQTLNHNVMYWYQQKSSQAPKLLFHYYDKDFNNEADTPDNFQSRRPNTSFCFLDIRSPGLGDTAMYLCATSRGAGSEETQYFGPGTRLLVL.